These 21 T cell receptor beta chains were all obtained from the same sample, sequenced in a study of CD4 T cells in relation to SARS-CoV-2 and coronaviruses. Profiling relied on immunoSEQ multiplex PCR, and the TCRdb table lists in-frame clones only, not all of them. Here the sample spans about 37,000 clones, 80% to 90% being singletons. The sample was memory CD4+ T cells from PBMCs. The receptors shown here come from an adult with COVID-19.

As concerns this clone: Its ends do not fully match the called genes, so a read error is possible. This chain joins TRBV19 and TRBJ1-1, with D uncertain. Germline-derived CDR1 and CDR2 are LNHDA and SQIVND (reference sequence). The CDR3 length is 15 residues. The CDR3 nucleotides are TGTGCCAGTAGTATAGTAGGGTCCGGACGGACTGCAGCTTTCTTT. Residues: CASSIVGSGRTAAFF.

The chain joins TRBV5-5 to TRBJ2-7, with a possible D match to TRBD2 (5 bases). CDR3 size: 16 residues. Germline CDR1 SGHKS, CDR2 YYEKEE (reference sequence). Deletions cut 5 bases from V and 0 bases from J, with 18 bases between. Here the CDR3 reads CASRQGPTTSSYEQYF. CDR3 bases: TGTGCCAGCAGACAAGGTCCAACTACTAGCTCCTACGAGCAGTACTTC.

The V and J genes are TRBV27 and TRBJ1-5; 7 bases match TRBD1. Germline V CDR1 and CDR2: MNHEY, SMNVEV (reference sequence). The CDR3 sequence is 17 residues long. V shed 2 bases, J shed 2 bases, and the junction held 9 bases outside the gene matches. The CDR3 spells CASSLRQGDRGNQPQHF. CDR3 nucleotide sequence: TGTGCCAGCAGTTTAAGGCAGGGGGATAGGGGCAATCAGCCCCAGCATTTT.

This clone has a handful of counts. The CDR3 region is CASSTGGTNTGELFF. CDR3 nucleotide sequence: TGCGCCAGCTCAACAGGGGGCACGAACACCGGGGAGCTGTTTTTT. The J gene is TRBJ2-2, the V gene TRBV5-1; 9 nucleotides line up with TRBD1. The CDR3 covers 15 residues. CDR1 is SGHRS and CDR2 is YFSETQ in the germline V gene. The junction had 4 bases not matched to a gene; V was cut back by 7 bases and J by 0 bases.

The gene calls are TRBV2 and TRBJ1-1; the D is unclear. The CDR3 consists of 15 residues. Germline CDR1 SNHLY, CDR2 FYNNEI. Trimming removed 2 bases from V and 1 base from J, with 11 bases in between. The CDR3, as DNA: TGTGCCAGCAGTGAACCCCTAACAGCGAACACTGAAGCTTTCTTT. Protein: CASSEPLTANTEAFF.

This rearrangement joins TRBV5-1 to TRBJ2-7, with 10 bases identical to TRBD2. CDR1 is SGHRS, CDR2 YFSETQ, per germline. CDR3 length: 15 residues. V lost 4 bases and J lost 2; bases outside the gene matches: 6. As DNA, the CDR3 is TGCGCCAGCAGCCCTAGACTAGCGGGTCCCTACGAGCAGTACTTC. Translation gives CASSPRLAGPYEQYF.

In DNA form, the CDR3 reads TGTGCCAGCAGTTACCCGACCCGGCTGTTCTTC. As protein: CASSYPTRLFF. The chain employs TRBV6-2 or TRBV6-3 and TRBJ2-1; no clear D gene. The CDR3 is 11 amino acids. The V end lost 2 bases, the J end lost 15 bases, and 11 bases lay between the germline ends. Germline-derived CDR1 and CDR2 are MNHEY and SVGEGT.

The rearrangement links TRBV7-3 to TRBJ2-4; D is unclear. This CDR3 has 17 amino acids. Germline lookup yields CDR1 SGHTA and CDR2 FQGTGA. Trimming removed 0 bases from V and 0 bases from J, with 12 bases in between. The CDR3 nucleotides are TGTGCCAGCAGCTTAACGTTGGGCCCGCGAGCCAAAAACATTCAGTACTTC. Translation: CASSLTLGPRAKNIQYF.

CDR3 residues: CASSQQGINYGYTF. In DNA, the CDR3 is TGTGCCAGCAGCCAACAGGGGATAAACTATGGCTACACCTTC. The chain is built from TRBV7-8 and TRBJ1-2, with 7 bases aligning to TRBD1. Unmatched junction bases numbered 5, after V lost 5 bases and J lost 2 bases. The CDR3 length is 14 residues. Germline CDR1 reads SGHVS; CDR2 reads FQNEAQ.

This chain uses TRBV3-1 (or the pseudogene TRBV3-2) with TRBJ2-4; 8 nucleotides align to TRBD1. CDR3 length: 14 residues. CDR1 and CDR2 from the germline V gene are LGHDT and YNNKEL (reference sequence). J gave up 3 bases and V 4 bases, and 2 bases lay outside the gene matches. The CDR3 loop is CASSRQGFKNIQYF. The DNA of the CDR3 is TGTGCCAGCAGCCGACAGGGGTTCAAAAACATTCAGTACTTC.

The genes are TRBV23-1 and TRBJ1-1; D is ambiguous. TRBV23-1 is identified as an open reading frame with a role that is uncertain. V lost 0 bases and J 1 base, leaving 3 bases between the germline ends. The CDR3 is made up of 13 amino acids. The CDR3 is CASSQSPNTEAFF. For the CDR3, the DNA is TGCGCCAGCAGTCAATCGCCGAACACTGAAGCTTTCTTT.

The rearrangement uses TRBV19 and TRBJ1-3, with D maybe TRBD1 (5 bases). Germline assignment: CDR1 LNHDA and CDR2 SQIVND (reference sequence). CDR3 size: 14 residues. Trimming stripped 8 bases from V and 0 bases from J, with 11 bases between. CDR3 sequence: CASQTEDSGNTIYF. The CDR3, as DNA: TGTGCCAGTCAGACAGAGGACTCTGGAAACACCATATATTTT.

V gene TRBV7-2 combines with J gene TRBJ1-2, with unresolved D. The CDR3 covers 14 residues. Trimming left V 1 base short and J 7 bases short, with 13 bases between. The germline V gene has CDR1 SGHTA and CDR2 FQGNSA. This CDR3 reads CASSLGSYASGYTF. DNA for the CDR3: TGTGCCAGCAGCTTAGGATCTTACGCCAGTGGCTACACCTTC.

This clone was recorded only once. V usage is TRBV15 and J usage is TRBJ2-1; 7 nucleotides match TRBD1. The V segment lost 1 base and the J segment 6 bases; nucleotides outside the gene matches: 6. The germline CDR1 and CDR2 sequences are LNHNV and YYDKDF (reference sequence). This CDR3 region has 15 residues. Here the CDR3 reads CATSRVRQGGNEQFF. DNA for the CDR3: TGTGCCACCAGCAGAGTAAGACAGGGCGGCAATGAGCAGTTCTTC.

The chain recombines TRBV28 with TRBJ1-6; the D gene is possibly TRBD1 (6 bases). V lost 5 bases, J lost 11 bases, and 13 bases lay in between. This CDR3 region has 13 residues. Germline V gene sequence: CDR1 MDHEN, CDR2 SYDVKM. CDR3 sequence reads: CASSDTWTAPLHF. CDR3 nucleotides: TGTGCCAGCAGTGACACATGGACAGCACCCCTCCACTTT.

The chain links TRBV27 to TRBJ1-2, with TRBD1 as a possible D gene (5 bases). This CDR3 has 15 amino acids. Per the germline V gene, CDR1 is MNHEY and CDR2 is SMNVEV (reference sequence). Trimming took 4 bases from V and 2 from J, leaving 14 bases between them. The CDR3 coding sequence is TGTGCCAGCAGTTCTCGATCGGGACGGAACTATGGCTACACCTTC. Translation: CASSSRSGRNYGYTF.

The chain uses TRBV9 and TRBJ2-1, with D possibly matching TRBD2 (6 bases). V was pared by 3 bases and J by 9 bases, with 25 bases between. This CDR3 is 17 amino acids long. Per the germline V gene, CDR1 is SGDLS and CDR2 is YYNGEE. CDR3 DNA: TGTGCCAGCAGCGGGAGGGATCTAGCGCCGACCTTTGGTGAGCAGTTCTTC. This encodes CASSGRDLAPTFGEQFF.

The gene calls are TRBV28 and TRBJ1-4, with TRBD1 matching over 9 bases. Germline assignment: CDR1 MDHEN and CDR2 SYDVKM. This CDR3 is built from 15 residues. V gave up 8 bases and J gave up 3 bases; unmatched junction bases: 7. This CDR3 is CASGEQGAPNEKLFF. DNA of the CDR3: TGTGCCAGCGGCGAACAGGGGGCACCTAATGAAAAACTGTTTTTT.

The chain couples TRBV6-4 to TRBJ2-1; D perhaps matches TRBD2 (5 bases). The germline V and J ends were trimmed by 5 bases and 6 bases, with 20 bases remaining between them. This CDR3 comprises 16 residues. CDR1 is MRHNA and CDR2 is SNTAGT in the germline V gene. The CDR3 region is CASSRTHTRNFNEQFF. The CDR3 nucleotides read TGTGCCAGCAGTCGCACCCATACTAGGAACTTCAATGAGCAGTTCTTC.

The chain recombines TRBV11-3 with TRBJ2-5, with D tentatively TRBD2 (6 bases). Between the trimmed V and J ends, which lost 5 bases and 1 base, there was a span of 14 bases. Germline CDR1 is SGHNT and CDR2 is YENEEA. The CDR3 extends over 15 amino acids. This chain's CDR3 is CASSHGTGVQETQYF. CDR3 coding DNA: TGTGCCAGCAGCCACGGGACGGGGGTCCAAGAGACCCAGTACTTC.

The gene calls are TRBV4-2 and TRBJ2-1, with 8 bases fitting TRBD1. Per the germline V gene, CDR1 is LGHNA and CDR2 is YNFKEQ. The V gene end was trimmed by 5 bases and the J gene end by 12 bases; junction bases not matched to a gene: 15. The CDR3 is 15 residues long. The CDR3 loop is CASSETGGSPQLQFF. CDR3 DNA: TGTGCCAGCAGCGAAACAGGGGGTTCCCCGCAATTGCAGTTCTTC.